The clone carrying this TCR beta chain was detected only a few times. As yet, its antigen is unknown. This sample stems from a study of identical twins. TCRdb ran MiXCR on the 5' RACE reads and lists one entry per CDR3 protein. Of fewer than 550,000 distinct CDR3 sequences detected, approximately 16% appear once; the ten largest clones hold 0.44%. Findings of the study overall: Abundant beta clonotypes from cord blood bore fewer insertions; memory repertoires lacked this pattern.

The CDR3 totals 15 residues. Unmatched junction bases numbered 4, after V lost 6 bases and J lost 6 bases. Germline V gene data show CDR1 as LNHDA and CDR2 as SQIVND (reference sequence). The same data also went into a second study, on yellow fever vaccine responses in identical twins.

The chain is built from TRBV19 and TRBJ2-1; TRBD2 matches 14 bases. Sequencing was carried out using CD4+ T cells sorted from blood. The receptor was derived from a woman aged 18-29 years in good health. The CDR3 sequence: CASRTGLAGANEQFF. The DNA of the CDR3 is TGTGCCAGTAGAACGGGACTAGCGGGAGCCAATGAGCAGTTCTTC. Filled out from reference TRBV19 and TRBJ2-1, the complete variable domain reads DGGITQSPKYLFRKEGQNVTLSCEQNLNHDAMYWYRQDPGQGLRLIYYSQIVNDFQKGDIAEGYSVSREKKESFPLTVTSAQKNPTAFYLCASRTGLAGANEQFFGPGTRLTVL.